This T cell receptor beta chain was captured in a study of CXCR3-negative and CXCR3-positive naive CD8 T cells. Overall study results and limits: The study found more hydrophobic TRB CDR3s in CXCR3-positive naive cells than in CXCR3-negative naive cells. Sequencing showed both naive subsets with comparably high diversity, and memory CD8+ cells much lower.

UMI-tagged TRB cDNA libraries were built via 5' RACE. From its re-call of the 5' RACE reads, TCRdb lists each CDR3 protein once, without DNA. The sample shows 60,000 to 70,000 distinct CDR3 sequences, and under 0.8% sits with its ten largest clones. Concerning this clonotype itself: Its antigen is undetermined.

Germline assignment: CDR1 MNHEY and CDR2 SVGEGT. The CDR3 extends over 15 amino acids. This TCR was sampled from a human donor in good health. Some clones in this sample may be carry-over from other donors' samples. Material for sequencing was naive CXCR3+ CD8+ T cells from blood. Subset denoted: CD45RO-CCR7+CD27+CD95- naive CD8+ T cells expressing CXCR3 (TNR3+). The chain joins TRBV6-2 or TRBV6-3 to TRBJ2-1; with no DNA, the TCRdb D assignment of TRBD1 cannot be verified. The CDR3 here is CASSYWTGADNEQFF.